This TCR beta chain was identified in a study of CD8 T cells in Susac syndrome. The RNA input was roughly 0.45 to 1 ug, and it was reverse transcribed with random hexamers. Amplification of TCR beta CDR3 used immunoSEQ multiplex PCR across 54 Vbeta and 13 Jbeta. TCRdb processed the immunoSEQ multiplex PCR reads anew with MiXCR; each CDR3 protein has one entry. Of roughly 330,000 distinct CDR3 sequences detected, approximately 90% appear once; the ten largest clones hold over 0.065%. CDR1 and CDR2 from the germline V gene are MNHEY and SVGEGT. This CDR3 comprises 15 residues. V was cut by 0 bases and J by 2 bases, with 11 bases left in between.

The sample taken for sequencing was CD4+ T cells from PBMCs. The V call is TRBV6-2 or TRBV6-3, the J call TRBJ2-7, with a possible D match to TRBD1 (5 bases). This receptor was identified in a human donor with multiple sclerosis. The CDR3 here is CASSYSPDSPYEQYF. The CDR3 DNA follows: TGTGCCAGCAGTTACTCACCCGACAGCCCCTACGAGCAGTACTTC.